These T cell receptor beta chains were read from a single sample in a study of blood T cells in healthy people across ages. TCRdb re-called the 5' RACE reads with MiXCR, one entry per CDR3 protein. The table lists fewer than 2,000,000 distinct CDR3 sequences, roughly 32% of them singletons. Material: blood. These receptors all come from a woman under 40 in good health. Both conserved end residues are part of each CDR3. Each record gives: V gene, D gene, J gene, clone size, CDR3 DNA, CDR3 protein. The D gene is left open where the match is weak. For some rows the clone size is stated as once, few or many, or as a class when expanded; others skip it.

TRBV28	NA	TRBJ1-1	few	TGTGCCAGCAGTTTGGTGCGGGGGCGCTTAACTGAAGCTTTCTTT	CASSLVRGRLTEAFF
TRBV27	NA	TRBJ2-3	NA	TGTGCCAGCAGTCCCCTCTTGTATAGCACAGATACGCAGTATTTT	CASSPLLYSTDTQYF
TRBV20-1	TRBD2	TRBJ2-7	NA	TGCAGTGCTAGAACCCGGCGTGGCGGGAGGTACGAGCAGTACTTC	CSARTRRGGRYEQYF
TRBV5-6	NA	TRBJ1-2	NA	TGTGCCAGCAGAATTCTGGGTACTAACTATGGCTACACCTTC	CASRILGTNYGYTF
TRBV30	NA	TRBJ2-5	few	TGTGCCTGGAGTAGGACTTACCAAGAGACCCAGTACTTC	CAWSRTYQETQYF
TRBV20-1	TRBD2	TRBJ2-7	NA	TGCAGTGCTAGGGGACTAGCGGGAGGTCCCGGTTGGGAGCAGTACTTC	CSARGLAGGPGWEQYF
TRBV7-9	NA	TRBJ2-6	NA	TGTGCCAGCAGCCGCGGTCCCTCGAGGCCTGGGGCCAACGTCCTGACTTTC	CASSRGPSRPGANVLTF
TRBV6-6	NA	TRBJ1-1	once	TGTGCCAGCAGTTACCCTACGAACACTGAAGCTTTCTTT	CASSYPTNTEAFF
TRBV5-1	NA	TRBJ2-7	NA	TGCGCCAGCAGCCCCCGGCCCTATCAAGACTCTTACGAGCAGTACTTC	CASSPRPYQDSYEQYF
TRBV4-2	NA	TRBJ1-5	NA	TGTGCCAGCAGCCAAGCGGATTATTCAGAGGTCGATCAGCCCCAGCATTTT	CASSQADYSEVDQPQHF
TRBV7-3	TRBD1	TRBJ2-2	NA	TGTGCCAGCAGCCTACGAGGACAGGGGAAACCCGGGGAGCTGTTTTTT	CASSLRGQGKPGELFF
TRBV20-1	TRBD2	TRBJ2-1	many	TGCAGTTCCCCTGGGACTAGCGAAAACAATGAGCAGTTCTTC	CSSPGTSENNEQFF
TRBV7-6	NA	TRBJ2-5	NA	TGTGCCAGCAGCTCTGCAGGAACAGGGCAAGAGACCCAGTACTTC	CASSSAGTGQETQYF
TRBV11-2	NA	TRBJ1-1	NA	TGTGCCGGCAGCCCCGGGCACACTGAAGCTTTCTTT	CAGSPGHTEAFF
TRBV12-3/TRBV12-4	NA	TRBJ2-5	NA	TGTGCCAGCAGTTACCCGGACACCCAAGAGACCCAGTACTTC	CASSYPDTQETQYF
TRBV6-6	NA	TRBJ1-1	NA	TGTGCCAGCACCCCCGGCCCAGGGTTTGAAGCTTTCTTT	CASTPGPGFEAFF
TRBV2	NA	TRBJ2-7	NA	TGTGCCAGCATGGGACTGTTGGACTACGAGCAGTACTTC	CASMGLLDYEQYF
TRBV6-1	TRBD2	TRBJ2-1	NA	TGTGCCAGCAGTAAACGGACTAGCGGGAGTGGAAATGAGCAGTTCTTC	CASSKRTSGSGNEQFF
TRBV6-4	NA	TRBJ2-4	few	TGTGCCAGCAGTCACTCCGTCCGGGGCCGGGCCAAAAACATTCAGTACTTC	CASSHSVRGRAKNIQYF
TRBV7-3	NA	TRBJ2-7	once	TGTGCCAGCAGCTTAACCCCGGGAACCAACTACGAGCAGTACTTC	CASSLTPGTNYEQYF
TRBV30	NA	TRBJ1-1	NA	TGTGCCTGGACTGGACGGCAGAACACTGAAGCTTTCTTT	CAWTGRQNTEAFF
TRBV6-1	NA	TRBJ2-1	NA	TGTGCCAGCAGTGAAGGAGAGGGCTTTGCCAATGAGCAGTTCTTC	CASSEGEGFANEQFF
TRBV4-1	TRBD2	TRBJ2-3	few	TGCGCCAGCAGCCAAGATGGGAAGCGGGGGCGGGATACGCAGTATTTT	CASSQDGKRGRDTQYF
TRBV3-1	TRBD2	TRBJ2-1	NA	TGTGCCAGCGCTCGACTAGCGGGGGGCGGGGAGCAGTTCTTC	CASARLAGGGEQFF
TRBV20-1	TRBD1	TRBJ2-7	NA	TGCAGTGGATTACAACTAAGACAGGGTTGCTACGAGCAGTACTTC	CSGLQLRQGCYEQYF